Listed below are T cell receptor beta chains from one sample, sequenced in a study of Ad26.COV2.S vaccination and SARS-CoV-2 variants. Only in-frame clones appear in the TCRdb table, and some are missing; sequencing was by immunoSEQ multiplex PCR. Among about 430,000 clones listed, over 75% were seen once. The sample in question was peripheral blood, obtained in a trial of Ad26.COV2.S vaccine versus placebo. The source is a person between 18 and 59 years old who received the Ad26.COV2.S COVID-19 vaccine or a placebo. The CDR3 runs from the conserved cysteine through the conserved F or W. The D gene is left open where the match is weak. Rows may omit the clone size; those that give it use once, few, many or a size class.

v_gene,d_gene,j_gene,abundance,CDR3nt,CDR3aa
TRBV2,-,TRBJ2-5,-,TGTGCCAGCAGTGATGGACCGTGGGCGACCCAGTACTTC,CASSDGPWATQYF
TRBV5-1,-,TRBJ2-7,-,TGCGCCAGCAGCAAACAACTCAACTCCTACGAGCAGTACTTC,CASSKQLNSYEQYF
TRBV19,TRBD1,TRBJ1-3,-,TGTGCCAGTAGTTCCGGACAGGGGAACACCATATATTTT,CASSSGQGNTIYF
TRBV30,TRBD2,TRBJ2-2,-,TGTGCCTGCCCTAGCGGGACGAACACCGGGGAGCTGTTTTTT,CACPSGTNTGELFF
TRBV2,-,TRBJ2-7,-,TGTGCCAGCAGTGATCTCGGACGCCGAAGCTCCTACGAGCAGTACTTC,CASSDLGRRSSYEQYF
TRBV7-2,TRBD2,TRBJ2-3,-,TGTGCCAGCAGCGCCCGCATAGCGGGAGCGACAGATACGCAGTATTTT,CASSARIAGATDTQYF
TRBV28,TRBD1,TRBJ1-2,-,TGTGCCAGCAGTTTAAGGGGGCTGTGGGGCTACACCTTC,CASSLRGLWGYTF
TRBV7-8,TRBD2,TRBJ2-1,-,TGTGCCAGCAGCTTGGCGGGACTAGCGGGAGGTAGAGGATCCTACAATGAGCAGTTCTTC,CASSLAGLAGGRGSYNEQFF
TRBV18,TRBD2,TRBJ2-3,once,TGTGCCAGCTCACCAAGATCGGCTAGCGGGACAGATACGCAGTATTTT,CASSPRSASGTDTQYF
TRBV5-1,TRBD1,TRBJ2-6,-,TGCGCCAGCAGCGGGGGACAGGGGAGCACTGGGGCCAACGTCCTGACTTTC,CASSGGQGSTGANVLTF
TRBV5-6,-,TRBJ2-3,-,TGTGCCAGCAGCTTGGTGGGAGTAGATACGCAGTATTTT,CASSLVGVDTQYF
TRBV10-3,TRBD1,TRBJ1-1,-,TGTGCCATCGTGGACAGGGTGGACACTGAAGCTTTCTTT,CAIVDRVDTEAFF
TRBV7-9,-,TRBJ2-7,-,TGTGCCAGCAGACATTACAGGGGACTCCAGGGTACGGGATACGAGCAGTACTTC,CASRHYRGLQGTGYEQYF
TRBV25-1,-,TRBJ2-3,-,TGTGCCAGCACCAAAGGGGGAGGAACAGATACGCAGTATTTT,CASTKGGGTDTQYF
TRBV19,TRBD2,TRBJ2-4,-,TGTGCCAGTAGTCCCGGACTAGCGGGAGCACGGGAAAACATTCAGTACTTC,CASSPGLAGARENIQYF
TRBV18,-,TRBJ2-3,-,TGTGCCAGCTCACCACTCGCCGGGAGAACAGATACGCAGTATTTT,CASSPLAGRTDTQYF
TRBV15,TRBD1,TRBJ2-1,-,TGTGCCACCAGAGGGGACAGGGCACCGATCTCCTACAATGAGCAGTTCTTC,CATRGDRAPISYNEQFF
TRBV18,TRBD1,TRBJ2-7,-,TGTGCCAGCTCACGTTTGGACAGGGGGAACGAGCAGTACTTC,CASSRLDRGNEQYF
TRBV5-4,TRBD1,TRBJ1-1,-,TGTGCCAGCAGCCGGGACAGTGGAACTGAAGCTTTCTTT,CASSRDSGTEAFF
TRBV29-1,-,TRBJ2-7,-,TGCAGCGTTGTCGTCAGGAGCTCCTACGAGCAGTACTTC,CSVVVRSSYEQYF
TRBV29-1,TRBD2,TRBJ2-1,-,TGCAGCGTTGAAGGACTAGCCGTCAATGAGCAGTTCTTC,CSVEGLAVNEQFF
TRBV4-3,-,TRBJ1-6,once,TGCGCCAGCAGTACCTATGGGAATAATTCACCCCTCCACTTT,CASSTYGNNSPLHF
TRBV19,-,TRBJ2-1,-,TGTGCCAGTAGTATAGGGCTAGCTTTCAATGAGCAGTTCTTC,CASSIGLAFNEQFF
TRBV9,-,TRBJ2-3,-,TGTGCCAGCAGCGTGTCTTTCACAGATACGCAGTATTTT,CASSVSFTDTQYF
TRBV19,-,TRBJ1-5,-,TGTGCCAGTAAGAGGGGGTATAGTAGCAATCAGCCCCAGCATTTT,CASKRGYSSNQPQHF
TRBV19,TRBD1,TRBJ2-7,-,TGTGCCAGTAGTAACAGACAGGGTCCCTACGAGCAGTACTTC,CASSNRQGPYEQYF
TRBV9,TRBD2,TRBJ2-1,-,TGTGCCAGCAGCACGACTAGCGGGAGCTACAATGAGCAGTTCTTC,CASSTTSGSYNEQFF
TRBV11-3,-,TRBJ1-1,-,TGTGCCAGCAGCTCTTCAGGGTTCGCTGAAGCTTTCTTT,CASSSSGFAEAFF
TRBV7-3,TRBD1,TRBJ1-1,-,TGTGCCAGCAGCTTAAAGACAGGGAGCGGCACTGAAGCTTTCTTT,CASSLKTGSGTEAFF